The rows below give T cell receptor beta chains drawn from one sample of a study of blood T cell repertoires in COVID-19. Produced via immunoSEQ multiplex PCR; TCRdb's table is partial and in-frame only. The sample holds some 160,000 clones, 70% to 90% seen once. The sequenced sample consisted of peripheral blood. These receptor sequences come from a man in his sixties with acute or convalescent COVID-19. Both conserved end residues are part of each CDR3. The D gene is left open where the match is weak.

TRBJ2-7 TRBV12-3/TRBV12-4 NA CASSVNRVGEQYF TGTGCCAGCAGTGTAAACAGGGTGGGCGAGCAGTACTTC
TRBJ1-2 TRBV6-1 NA CASSEGLGTGYGYTF TGTGCCAGCAGTGAAGGCTTAGGAACAGGCTATGGCTACACCTTC
TRBJ2-7 TRBV7-8 TRBD1 CASSSRQGREQYF TGTGCCAGCAGCTCTAGACAGGGAAGGGAGCAGTACTTC
TRBJ2-1 TRBV2 NA CASRPRDTYSYNEQFF TGTGCCAGCAGGCCAAGGGACACCTATTCCTACAATGAGCAGTTCTTC
TRBJ1-4 TRBV5-1 TRBD1 CASSLDGTGGYGEKLFF TGCGCCAGCAGCTTGGATGGGACAGGGGGATATGGGGAAAAACTGTTTTTT
TRBJ2-7 TRBV2 NA CASSLSAYEQYF TGTGCCAGCAGCCTCAGCGCCTACGAGCAGTACTTC
TRBJ1-2 TRBV4-1 TRBD1 CASSHANEQGRGYTF TGCGCCAGCAGCCACGCTAATGAACAGGGGCGCGGCTACACCTTC
TRBJ1-1 TRBV6-2/TRBV6-3 NA CASSYGGNTEAFF TGTGCCAGCAGTTACGGGGGCAACACTGAAGCTTTCTTT
TRBJ2-1 TRBV19 TRBD2 CASSIEGLRNEQFF TGTGCCAGTAGTATAGAGGGACTACGGAATGAGCAGTTCTTC
TRBJ1-5 TRBV3-1/TRBV3-2 NA CASSGEMAGQPQHF TGTGCCAGCAGCGGTGAGATGGCGGGGCAGCCCCAGCATTTT
TRBJ2-1 TRBV11-2 NA CASSLELANIRQFF TGTGCCAGCAGCTTAGAACTAGCCAATATCCGTCAGTTCTTC